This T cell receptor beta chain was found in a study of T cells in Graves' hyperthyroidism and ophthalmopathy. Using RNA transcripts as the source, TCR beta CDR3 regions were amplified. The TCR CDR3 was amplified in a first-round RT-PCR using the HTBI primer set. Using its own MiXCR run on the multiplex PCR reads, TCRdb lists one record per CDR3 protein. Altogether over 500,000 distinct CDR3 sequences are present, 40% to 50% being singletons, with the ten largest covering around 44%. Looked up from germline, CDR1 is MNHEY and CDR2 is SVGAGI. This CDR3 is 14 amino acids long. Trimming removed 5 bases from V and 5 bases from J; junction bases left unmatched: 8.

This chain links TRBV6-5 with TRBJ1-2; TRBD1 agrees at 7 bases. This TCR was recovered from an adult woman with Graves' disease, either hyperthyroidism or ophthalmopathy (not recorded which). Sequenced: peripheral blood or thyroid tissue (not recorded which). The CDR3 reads CASSEKRTGYGYTF. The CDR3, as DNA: TGTGCCAGCAGTGAAAAAAGGACAGGTTATGGCTACACCTTC.